This T cell receptor beta chain was profiled in a study of cytomegalovirus exposure and HLA in healthy donors. Study-level points and caveats: Across donors, sequencing depth was assumed by presence/absence analyses to be roughly uniform.

Germline V CDR1 and CDR2: MGHDK, SYGVNS. The CDR3 loop spans 15 amino acids. V was clipped by 1 base and J by 6 bases, with 12 bases between them. This clone has just a few counts. As yet, its antigen is unknown. Primers for the PCR totalled 60 Vbeta and 13 Jbeta. Produced via immunoSEQ multiplex PCR; TCRdb's table is partial and in-frame only. This sample has more than 140,000 clones, with 60% to 80% found just once. The chain uses TRBV25-1 and TRBJ2-2, with a possible D match to TRBD1 (7 bases). The TCR comes from a female donor in good health and CMV-seronegative. The specimen sequenced was PBMCs. CDR3 in amino acids: CASSESTGEAGELFF. CDR3 nucleotides: TGTGCCAGCAGTGAATCCACAGGGGAGGCCGGGGAGCTGTTTTTT.